This TCR beta chain is drawn from a study of T cell responses to AZD1222 COVID-19 vaccine. This clone was observed a single time. TCRdb's copy holds only in-frame clones and misses some; the assay was immunoSEQ multiplex PCR. The sample consists of more than 95,000 clones, 80% to 90% of them appearing once. The germline V gene has CDR1 LNHDA and CDR2 SQIVND (reference sequence). The V end lost 2 bases, the J end lost 6 bases, and 4 bases lay between the germline ends. This CDR3 contains 12 residues. Sequenced here: peripheral blood, sampled on day 0 of AZD1222 vaccination. This clonotype was obtained from an adult in good health. The chain employs TRBV19 and TRBJ2-2; D unclear. CDR3 sequence: CASSIRAGELFF. The DNA for the CDR3 is TGTGCCAGTAGTATAAGAGCCGGGGAGCTGTTTTTT.